This is a list of T cell receptor beta chains from one sample in a study of regulatory T cells in long-lasting Graves disease. TCRdb re-called the multiplex PCR reads through MiXCR, storing one row per CDR3 protein. The table lists 250,000 to 300,000 distinct CDR3 sequences, around 18% of them singletons. The sample was also linked to a second study, of T cells in Graves' hyperthyroidism and ophthalmopathy.

Sequenced here: peripheral blood mononuclear cells (PBMCs), sampled at new diagnosis, from a patient treated with antithyroid drugs. These receptors originate from a woman in her 30s with Graves disease. CDR3s include the opening cysteine and the closing phenylalanine or tryptophan. D genes are given only for firm matches. Part of the rows lack a size; the others show once, few, many or a class for expanded clones.

d_call	v_call	cdr3_length	j_call	clone_size	cdr3_aa	cdr3_nt
.	TRBV20-1	13	TRBJ2-2	.	CSARLENTGELFF	TGCAGTGCTAGACTAGAGAACACCGGGGAGCTGTTTTTT
.	TRBV6-1	15	TRBJ2-7	.	CASTAGTLSSYEQYF	TGTGCCAGCACCGCCGGAACCCTCAGCTCCTACGAGCAGTACTTC
TRBD1	TRBV7-2	15	TRBJ1-2	many	CASSLATGTALSYTF	TGTGCCAGCAGCTTAGCGACCGGGACAGCCCTAAGCTACACCTTC
TRBD2	TRBV7-8	15	TRBJ2-7	.	CASSLEGGRAAVQYF	TGTGCCAGCAGCTTAGAGGGCGGGAGGGCCGCGGTGCAGTACTTC
.	TRBV19	14	TRBJ2-3	.	CASNRASSTDTQYF	TGTGCCAGTAATCGAGCCTCTAGCACAGATACGCAGTATTTT
TRBD2	TRBV5-1	17	TRBJ2-1	.	CASSLDGAGGPYNEQFF	TGTGCCAGCAGCTTGGATGGAGCGGGGGGACCATACAATGAGCAGTTCTTC
.	TRBV15	13	TRBJ1-1	few	CATSREEAREAFF	TGTGCCACCAGCAGAGAGGAGGCACGGGAAGCTTTCTTT
.	TRBV20-1	16	TRBJ2-1	.	CSASSHSPGYVNGQFF	TGCAGTGCTAGTTCGCACTCCCCGGGGTATGTGAATGGGCAGTTCTTC
TRBD1	TRBV28	13	TRBJ1-2	.	CASSLGGQGGYTF	TGTGCCAGCAGTTTGGGAGGACAGGGTGGCTACACCTTC
.	TRBV7-3	15	TRBJ1-1	.	CASSLRGATDTEAFF	TGTGCCAGCAGCTTAAGGGGGGCGACGGACACTGAAGCTTTCTTT
TRBD2	TRBV27	12	TRBJ2-3	.	CASSARRGVWYF	TGTGCCAGCAGTGCCCGGCGGGGGGTTTGGTATTTT
.	TRBV12-3/TRBV12-4	16	TRBJ2-7	many	CASSSAAGGGPYEQYF	TGTGCCAGCAGTTCCGCTGCGGGCGGGGGCCCGTACGAGCAGTACTTC
.	TRBV18	15	TRBJ2-7	many	CASSPSLTVYYEQYF	TGTGCCAGCTCACCAAGCCTGACAGTATATTACGAGCAGTACTTC
.	TRBV19	14	TRBJ1-2	many	CACIGGSEHYGYTF	TGTGCCTGCATCGGCGGATCAGAGCACTATGGCTACACCTTC
TRBD1	TRBV6-1	15	TRBJ2-3	many	CASSMTGGRLDTQYF	TGTGCCAGCAGTATGACAGGGGGCCGCTTAGATACGCAGTATTTT
TRBD2	TRBV7-2	12	TRBJ2-5	.	CASSSQPGLARF	TGTGCCAGCAGCTCACAACCGGGACTAGCACGCTTC
TRBD1	TRBV24-1	14	TRBJ2-1	many	CATSSGTAVNEQFF	TGTGCCACCAGTTCCGGGACAGCAGTCAATGAGCAGTTCTTC
.	TRBV6-1	11	TRBJ2-7	few	CASSDRDEQYF	TGTGCCAGCAGTGATAGGGACGAGCAGTACTTC
.	TRBV12-3/TRBV12-4	14	TRBJ2-3	.	CASSSGTGTDTQYF	TGTGCCAGCAGTTCCGGGACCGGCACAGATACGCAGTATTTT
TRBD1	TRBV7-9	15	TRBJ1-2	.	CASSLGTGGVGGYTF	TGTGCCAGCAGCTTGGGGACAGGGGGCGTAGGTGGCTACACCTTC
.	TRBV7-2	14	TRBJ2-1	.	CASSGQASYNEQFF	TGTGCCAGCAGCGGCCAGGCCTCCTACAATGAGCAGTTCTTC
.	TRBV3-1	12	TRBJ2-7	many	CASSQDFGEQYF	TGTGCCAGCAGCCAAGATTTCGGCGAGCAGTACTTC
TRBD1	TRBV2	13	TRBJ2-2	many	CAGGQGDTGELFF	TGTGCCGGCGGACAGGGAGACACCGGGGAGCTGTTTTTT
TRBD1	TRBV27	15	TRBJ1-2	.	CASRGPQGARYRYTF	TGTGCCAGCAGGGGACCACAGGGGGCGAGGTATCGCTACACCTTC
.	TRBV10-2	16	TRBJ1-3	.	CASRDTGTPPGNTIYF	TGCGCCAGCAGGGATACAGGCACCCCTCCAGGAAACACCATATATTTT
.	TRBV5-1	13	TRBJ1-1	many	CASHRSSEGEAFF	TGCGCCAGCCATCGGTCCTCAGAGGGCGAAGCTTTCTTT
TRBD1	TRBV19	20	TRBJ2-1	many	CASSIEGRDRGPQPSNEQFF	TGTGCCAGTAGTATAGAGGGAAGGGACAGGGGACCCCAACCCTCCAATGAGCAGTTCTTC
TRBD2	TRBV7-3	17	TRBJ2-7	many	CASTVPPNKRGTYEQYF	TGTGCCAGCACCGTCCCCCCCAATAAGCGGGGAACCTACGAGCAGTACTTC
TRBD2	TRBV19	16	TRBJ2-3	.	CASSISLAGGPDTQYF	TGTGCCAGTAGTATATCCCTAGCGGGGGGGCCCGATACGCAGTATTTT
TRBD2	TRBV2	15	TRBJ2-3	many	CASSEKGRVADTQYF	TGTGCCAGCAGTGAGAAAGGGAGGGTGGCAGATACGCAGTATTTT
.	TRBV7-2	13	TRBJ1-4	many	CASSLVAEEKLFF	TGTGCCAGCAGCTTAGTAGCGGAGGAAAAACTGTTTTTT
.	TRBV9	13	TRBJ1-1	many	CASSVPGDTEAFF	TGTGCCAGCAGCGTACCGGGGGACACTGAAGCTTTCTTT
.	TRBV12-3/TRBV12-4	14	TRBJ2-5	many	CASSTYREGETQYF	TGTGCCAGTTCGACTTACCGAGAGGGCGAGACCCAGTACTTC
.	TRBV12-3/TRBV12-4	15	TRBJ1-4	few	CASRPDRTTNEKLFF	TGTGCCAGCAGACCGGACAGAACAACTAATGAAAAACTGTTTTTT
.	TRBV15	17	TRBJ2-1	many	CATSSGGLLSSYNEQFF	TGTGCCACCAGCAGCGGCGGGTTGTTAAGCTCCTACAATGAGCAGTTCTTC
TRBD2	TRBV24-1	16	TRBJ2-5	many	CATSDSAGGHQETQYF	TGTGCCACCAGTGATTCCGCGGGGGGCCACCAAGAGACCCAGTACTTC
.	TRBV2	14	TRBJ1-5	many	CATSLVVLGQPQHF	TGTGCCACTTCCCTTGTGGTTTTGGGTCAGCCCCAGCATTTT
TRBD1	TRBV20-1	14	TRBJ1-2	many	CSAIGTGGGYGYTF	TGCAGTGCTATCGGGACAGGGGGCGGCTATGGCTACACCTTC
TRBD2	TRBV19	18	TRBJ2-3	many	CASSNYGTSGGATDTQYF	TGTGCCAGTAGTAACTACGGGACTAGCGGGGGGGCCACAGATACGCAGTATTTT
.	TRBV11-2	14	TRBJ1-3	.	CASSGDRIWDTIYF	TGTGCCAGCAGCGGCGACAGGATTTGGGACACCATATATTTT
.	TRBV3-1	15	TRBJ2-7	many	CASSQDGPGGYEQYF	TGTGCCAGCAGCCAAGATGGTCCAGGGGGGTACGAGCAGTACTTC